These 5 T cell receptor beta chains share one sample of origin, sequenced in a study of OX40 agonist ivuxolimab in advanced cancers. Data came from immunoSEQ multiplex PCR; TCRdb stores just in-frame clones and leaves some out. In the table there are about 60,000 clones, about 86% of which are singletons. The sequenced sample was CD4+ or CD8+ T cells sorted from blood, obtained in a trial of the OX40 agonist ivuxolimab. Receptor source: an adult with an advanced solid tumor such as melanoma, head and neck, liver or kidney cancer.

In this sample, this clone turned up once. The rearrangement uses TRBV2 and TRBJ2-1; either TRBD1 or TRBD2 may fit D (6 bases each). The CDR3 is 12 residues long. Germline loops: CDR1 SNHLY, CDR2 FYNNEI. V lost 8 bases, J lost 6 bases, and 11 bases lay in between. CDR3 protein: CASCRGGNEQFF. The CDR3 DNA is TGTGCCAGCTGCAGGGGAGGCAATGAGCAGTTCTTC.

This clone was observed once. The V and J genes are TRBV27 and TRBJ1-6; 9 bases match TRBD1. Germline V gene sequence: CDR1 MNHEY, CDR2 SMNVEV (reference sequence). V shed 2 bases and J 7 bases; nucleotides not matched to a gene: 6. The CDR3 has 16 amino acids. CDR3 region: CASSLPRGQGNSPLHF. The CDR3 DNA reads as TGTGCCAGCAGTTTACCGCGTGGACAGGGGAATTCACCCCTCCACTTT.

The rearrangement joins TRBV2 to TRBJ2-6, with 9 positions matching TRBD1. CDR1 SNHLY and CDR2 FYNNEI come from the germline V gene. The CDR3 length is 17 residues. J was trimmed by 0 bases and V by 6 bases; bases with no gene match: 6. Here the CDR3 reads CASSLTGGGSGANVLTF. DNA of the CDR3: TGTGCCAGCAGCTTAACAGGGGGCGGCTCTGGGGCCAACGTCCTGACTTTC. Full variable domain (remainder filled in from reference TRBV2 and TRBJ2-6): EPEVTQTPSHQVTQMGQEVILRCVPISNHLYFYWYRQILGQKVEFLVSFYNNEISEKSEIFDDQFSVERPDGSNFTLKIRSTKLEDSAMYFCASSLTGGGSGANVLTFGAGSRLTVL.

The V and J genes are TRBV29-1 and TRBJ1-1, with 7 bases fitting TRBD1. The CDR3 contains 16 residues. V shed 6 bases, J shed 3 bases, and the junction held 16 bases outside the gene matches. Germline CDR1 is SQVTM and CDR2 is ANQGSEA. As DNA, the CDR3 is TGCAGCGTGGCCGACAGGGTTTTAGCCCGGCACACTGAAGCTTTCTTT. Its protein product is CSVADRVLARHTEAFF.

This chain uses TRBV7-2 with TRBJ1-2; 7 nucleotides line up with TRBD1. J gave up 7 bases and V 5 bases, and 10 bases lay outside the gene matches. Germline CDR1 SGHTA, CDR2 FQGNSA. The CDR3 has 14 amino acids. This chain's CDR3 is CASSQTGNSGGYTF. In DNA form, the CDR3 reads TGTGCCAGCAGCCAGACAGGGAATAGTGGTGGCTACACCTTC.